This passage covers 16 T cell receptor beta chains from one sample sequenced in a study of Ad26.COV2.S vaccination and SARS-CoV-2 variants. Measured with immunoSEQ multiplex PCR; TCRdb has only the in-frame clones, and not every one. Found here are 440,000 or so clones, nearly 90% of them singletons; the top ten hold 1.7%. Noted treatment: 15 to 20 received Ad26.COV2.S at low or high dose, single or two shots; about 5 received placebo; per-sample allocation not given. Vaccine and placebo recipients were sampled on day 63 after the first injection. Sequenced here: peripheral blood, sampled in a trial of Ad26.COV2.S vaccine versus placebo. The source is a person aged 18-65 years who received the Ad26.COV2.S COVID-19 vaccine or a placebo.

The V call is TRBV4-2, the J call TRBJ1-6; TRBD1 agrees at 10 bases. J lost 10 bases, V lost 1 base, and 16 bases had no gene match. The length of the CDR3 is 19 residues. CDR1 LGHNA and CDR2 YNFKEQ come from the germline V gene. Here the CDR3 DNA reads TGTGCCAGCAGCCAAGCCTATTTGGGACAGGGGACCGCTCTATCACCCCTCCACTTT. It encodes CASSQAYLGQGTALSPLHF.

The gene calls are TRBV5-4 and TRBJ2-1, with 8 positions matching TRBD2. Looked up from germline, CDR1 is SGHNT and CDR2 is YYREEE (reference sequence). The length of the CDR3 is 15 residues. Trimming cost V 4 bases and J 3 bases; bases outside gene matches: 6. CDR3 in amino acids: CASSTIAGFYNEQFF. The CDR3 DNA sequence: TGTGCCAGCAGCACTATAGCGGGATTCTACAATGAGCAGTTCTTC.

This chain connects TRBV19 to TRBJ2-3, with 10 positions matching TRBD2. The trim removed 4 bases at V and 1 base at J, leaving 2 bases unmatched. This CDR3 has 15 residues. CDR1 LNHDA and CDR2 SQIVND come from the germline V gene (reference sequence). CDR3 protein: CASSKREGGTDTQYF. The CDR3 DNA follows: TGTGCCAGTAGTAAGCGGGAGGGGGGCACAGATACGCAGTATTTT.

The rearrangement uses TRBV7-2 and TRBJ2-2; D perhaps matches TRBD2 (6 bases). In germline, CDR1 is SGHTA, CDR2 FQGNSA. The CDR3 loop spans 14 amino acids. Trimming stripped 1 base from V and 4 bases from J, with 7 bases between. In nucleotides, the CDR3 is TGTGCCAGCAGCTTAGTCGGGAGCACCGGGGAGCTGTTTTTT. Translation gives CASSLVGSTGELFF.

The chain links TRBV21-1 to TRBJ2-1; TRBD1 was called by the table and not checked on the DNA. TRBV21-1 is designated a pseudogene. This CDR3 has 12 amino acids. In DNA, the CDR3 is TGTGCCAGCAGCAAAGACACCAATGAGCAGTTCTTC. It yields the protein CASSKDTNEQFF.

This chain joins TRBV6-5 and TRBJ2-2; tentatively, D is TRBD1 (5 bases). The CDR3 runs 15 residues. Germline V lookup: CDR1 MNHEY, CDR2 SVGAGI. V lost 6 bases, J lost 0 bases, and 11 bases lay in between. The DNA of the CDR3 is TGTGCCAGCAGACGGACACGTTCGAACACCGGGGAGCTGTTTTTT. Its protein product is CASRRTRSNTGELFF.

This clone has only one observation. The genes are TRBV19 and TRBJ2-1; the match to TRBD2 covers 10 bases. V was pared by 7 bases and J by 3 bases, with 3 bases of the junction left unmatched. Germline CDR1 is LNHDA and CDR2 is SQIVND (reference sequence). The CDR3 runs to 14 residues. The DNA of the CDR3 is TGTGCCAGTACTAGACTAGCGGGCTACAATGAGCAGTTCTTC. Translated, it gives CASTRLAGYNEQFF.

The rearrangement uses TRBV5-8 and TRBJ1-1; D is perhaps TRBD1 (5 bases). Per the germline V gene, CDR1 is SGHTS and CDR2 is YDEGEE. CDR3 size: 14 residues. V gave up 0 bases and J gave up 7 bases, with 13 bases separating them. The CDR3 reads CASSLEGWGGEAFF. DNA for the CDR3: TGTGCCAGCAGCTTGGAGGGATGGGGGGGTGAAGCTTTCTTT. The whole variable domain, filled in from reference TRBV5-8 and TRBJ1-1, reads EAGVTQSPTHLIKTRGQQATLRCSPISGHTSVYWYQQALGLGLQFLLWYDEGEERNRGNFPPRFSGRQFPNYSSELNVNALELEDSALYLCASSLEGWGGEAFFGQGTRLTVV.

The gene calls are TRBV28 and TRBJ2-1; D could derive from TRBD1 or TRBD2 (6 bases each). Per germline, CDR1 MDHEN and CDR2 SYDVKM. V was pared by 1 base and J by 7 bases, with 17 bases between. This CDR3 comprises 16 residues. CDR3 region: CASSLLGGGQKNEQFF. Here the CDR3 DNA reads TGTGCCAGCAGTTTATTAGGGGGAGGACAGAAAAATGAGCAGTTCTTC. The complete variable domain, with remaining parts taken from reference TRBV28 and TRBJ2-1, reads DVKVTQSSRYLVKRTGEKVFLECVQDMDHENMFWYRQDPGLGLRLIYFSYDVKMKEKGDIPEGYSVSREKKERFSLILESASTNQTSMYLCASSLLGGGQKNEQFFGPGTRLTVL.

In the case of this clone: Other nucleotide sequences in the sample specify the same CDR3. This sequence joins TRBV6-6 and TRBJ2-7, with unresolved D. Between the trimmed V and J ends, which lost 1 base and 1 base, there was a span of 14 bases. The CDR3 has 16 residues. Germline assignment: CDR1 MNHNY and CDR2 SVGAGI (reference sequence). CDR3 coding DNA: TGTGCCAGCAGTTACTTTCACCAAGAAGGGTCCTACGAGCAGTACTTC. Its translation is CASSYFHQEGSYEQYF.

This clone came up once. The chain has TRBV3-1 (or the pseudogene TRBV3-2) and TRBJ2-7; perhaps TRBD1 as D (8 bases). CDR1 and CDR2 (germline): LGHDT, YNNKEL (reference sequence). Trimming shortened V by 3 bases and J by 6 bases, and 21 bases separated the two germline ends. The CDR3 has 16 amino acids. CDR3 DNA sequence: TGTGCCAGCAGCCATTCCAATCCGGACAGGGAGGGCGAGCAGTACTTC. Amino acid sequence: CASSHSNPDREGEQYF.

V usage is TRBV20-1 and J usage is TRBJ2-7; TRBD2 matches 12 bases. Looked up from germline, CDR1 is DFQATT and CDR2 is SNEGSKA (reference sequence). CDR3 length: 14 amino acids. Losses at the gene ends were 3 bases for V and 7 bases for J; bases not matched to a gene: 7. In DNA, the CDR3 is TGCAGTGCTAGTCCTAGCGGGAGGGCCGGAGAGCAGTACTTC. Encoded protein: CSASPSGRAGEQYF.

The CDR3, as DNA: TGTGCCAGCAGCTTATACCAGGGGATCTACTCTGAAGCTTTCTTT. Protein: CASSLYQGIYSEAFF. The chain links TRBV5-6 to TRBJ1-1, with a tentative D call TRBD1 (6 bases). CDR1 is SGHDT, CDR2 YYEEEE, per germline. The CDR3 has 15 amino acids. The V end lost 2 bases, the J end lost 6 bases, and 17 bases lay between the germline ends.

This clone came up once. The chain joins TRBV6-2 or TRBV6-3 to TRBJ2-5, with D perhaps matching TRBD1 (6 bases). The CDR3 has 14 residues. V lost 4 bases to trimming and J lost 4 bases, with 13 bases between them. The germline V gene encodes CDR1 MNHEY and CDR2 SVGEGT. Here the CDR3 DNA reads TGTGCCAGCAGTTTTGCAGGGGCTGCAGAGACCCAGTACTTC. As protein: CASSFAGAAETQYF.

This chain joins TRBV7-2 and TRBJ1-1; D unresolved. Germline values: CDR1 SGHTA, CDR2 FQGNSA. V shed 1 base and J shed 2 bases, with 8 bases lying between them. The CDR3 has 14 residues. CDR3 DNA: TGTGCCAGCAGCTTAGGCGAAATTAACACTGAAGCTTTCTTT. Residues: CASSLGEINTEAFF.

The rearrangement joins TRBV6-5 to TRBJ2-5; D unresolved. With 7 bases removed from V and 5 bases from J, the gap between germline ends came to 20 bases. From germline, CDR1 is MNHEY and CDR2 SVGAGI. The CDR3 extends over 15 amino acids. Written as DNA, the CDR3 is TGTGCCAGCATTTCGAACCCGGGCCAAAGGGAGACCCAGTACTTC. This gives the protein CASISNPGQRETQYF.